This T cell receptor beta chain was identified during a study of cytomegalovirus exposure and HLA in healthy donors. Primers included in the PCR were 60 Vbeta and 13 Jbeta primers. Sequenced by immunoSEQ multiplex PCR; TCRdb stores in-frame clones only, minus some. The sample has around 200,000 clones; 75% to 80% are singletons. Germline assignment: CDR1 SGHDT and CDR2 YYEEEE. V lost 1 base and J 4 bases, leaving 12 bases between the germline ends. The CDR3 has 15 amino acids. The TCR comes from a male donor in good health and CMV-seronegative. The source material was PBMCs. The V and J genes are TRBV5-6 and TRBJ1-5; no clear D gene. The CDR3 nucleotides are TGTGCCAGCAGCTTGTGGCGAGGGCGTAATCAGCCCCAGCATTTT. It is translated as CASSLWRGRNQPQHF. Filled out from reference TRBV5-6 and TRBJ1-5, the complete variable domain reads DAGVTQSPTHLIKTRGQQVTLRCSPKSGHDTVSWYQQALGQGPQFIFQYYEEEERQRGNFPDRFSGHQFPNYSSELNVNALLLGDSALYLCASSLWRGRNQPQHFGDGTRLSIL.